This paragraph reports one TCR beta chain. This clonotype was recorded many times. The antigen this receptor binds is unknown. Base qualities were left out, and no much larger clone turns up one base away. This entry is derived from a study of T-cell reconstitution after alpha-beta-depleted transplantation in children (dated by TCRdb to 2016 to 2017). About the study as a whole: The study quantitatively tracked T-cell immune reconstitution after TCRalphabeta/CD19-depleted allogeneic hematopoietic cell transplantation in children using TCR repertoire profiling.

The investigation overall reported the following: In some patients, the high TCRbeta diversity seen at day 60 was put down to recipient T cells and intrathymic progenitors that had survived conditioning. Hyperexpanded clone frequencies declined over subsequent months; after one year, T-cell counts and TCRbeta diversity were mostly attributed to newly produced T cells. The apparently early recovery of alphabetaT-cell counts about two months after transplant reportedly depended on only several hundred rapidly expanded clones that came from non-depleted graft cells.

Library preparation employed PCR. The sequencer listed for this sample is Illumina HiSeq 2500. TCR library preparation used molecular barcoding, with unique molecular identifiers applied to normalize quantification of the TCRbeta repertoire. TCRdb reprocessing: public reads trimmed at Q25 with fastp, clones called with MiXCR, in-frame beta chains kept. Each entry merges the rows of one CDR3 protein and shows their most common DNA and genes. This sample has some 70,000 distinct CDR3 sequences in its table, and 4% to 5% of those were observed once. The ten largest clones add up to 18% of the sample. CDR1 SGHAT and CDR2 FQNNGV are derived from the germline V gene. The junction shows trimming of 5 bases on V and 2 bases on J, plus 22 bases between the germline ends. The CDR3 numbers 17 residues from cysteine through phenylalanine. Solely the CDR3 DNA is kept, with 51 bases framed from the first base. The label giving this sample's treatment or condition can be read as: allogeneic hematopoietic cell transplantation with graft depleted of TCRalphabeta T cells and CD19 B cells. The children who served as transplant recipients had been given grafts of TCRalphabeta/CD19-depleted allogeneic hematopoietic cells.

The receptor comes from a boy under two years old who had a stem cell transplant for acute myeloid leukemia, so the T cells may come from the graft donor. Recombination connected TRBV11-2 to TRBJ2-7; the D assignment is uncertain and may be TRBD1 or TRBD2, with 5 bases supporting each. This sample comprised PBMCs, mostly from graft donor cells, obtained 180 days after TCRalphabeta/CD19-depleted stem cell transplant. The sequence in DNA is TGTGCCAGCAGCAAAGGCCCCGGGACCAGTACCGCCTACGAGCAGTACTTC. Its protein reads: CASSKGPGTSTAYEQYF. The entire variable domain, with the stretches around the CDR3 drawn from the reference TRBV11-2 and TRBJ2-7 proteins, is EAGVAQSPRYKIIEKRQSVAFWCNPISGHATLYWYQQILGQGPKLLIQFQNNGVVDDSQLPKDRFSAERLKGVDSTLKIQPAKLEDSAVYLCASSKGPGTSTAYEQYFGPGTRLTVT.